The 5 T cell receptor beta chains below were found in one sample sequenced in a study of blood T cells in healthy people across ages. A J-beta primer mix and a sample-barcoded 5' primer were used in a second PCR of roughly 6 to 11 cycles. One entry per CDR3 protein results from TCRdb running MiXCR on the 5' RACE reads. This table has more than 800,000 distinct CDR3 sequences, about 28% appearing once. Sequencing input: blood. The receptors were sampled from a woman aged 80 or over in good health.

This clonotype was detected only a few times. In nucleotides, the CDR3 is TGTGCCAGCAGTCACGAGAAATATAGCAATCAGCCCCAGCATTTT. It codes for CASSHEKYSNQPQHF. The chain carries TRBV2 and TRBJ1-5; D unclear. Trimming removed 5 bases at V and 0 bases at J, with 11 bases between. The V gene's germline CDR1 is SNHLY and CDR2 FYNNEI. CDR3 size: 15 residues.

The genes are TRBV3-1 and TRBJ1-6; 9 positions agree with TRBD1. CDR3 length equals 16 residues. V lost 2 bases and J lost 9; bases outside the gene matches: 8. In germline, CDR1 is LGHDT, CDR2 YNNKEL (reference sequence). CDR3 protein: CASSQKFGQGLSPLHF. Here the CDR3 DNA reads TGTGCCAGCAGCCAAAAGTTTGGACAGGGGCTTTCACCCCTCCACTTT.

This clonotype came up many times. The V gene is TRBV29-1, the J gene TRBJ1-2, with D hard to call. With 1 base removed from V and 5 bases from J, the gap between germline ends came to 11 bases. Germline CDR1 reads SQVTM; CDR2 reads ANQGSEA. This CDR3 has 13 residues. The CDR3 coding sequence is TGCAGCGTTGAAGGCCTCCTTGGGTATGGCTACACCTTC. Protein: CSVEGLLGYGYTF.

This chain uses TRBV20-1 with TRBJ2-3; D remains ambiguous. The CDR3 runs 16 residues. Deletions cut 0 bases from V and 4 bases from J, with 17 bases between. Germline CDR1 and CDR2: DFQATT and SNEGSKA (reference sequence). The CDR3 coding sequence is TGCAGTGCTAGAGACTTCATTACTTGGGCATCAGATACGCAGTATTTT. Protein: CSARDFITWASDTQYF.

The chain joins TRBV7-9 to TRBJ2-7; possible D gene TRBD1, 5 bases. This CDR3 comprises 16 residues. Deletions cut 4 bases from V and 2 bases from J, with 18 bases between. Germline CDR1 SEHNR, CDR2 FQNEAQ (reference sequence). CDR3 DNA sequence: TGTGCCAGCAGCTCCAGTGCAGGGAAGAAGCCCTACGAGCAGTACTTC. Translated: CASSSSAGKKPYEQYF.